The sequence of this T cell receptor beta chain was determined in a study of control samples from healthy donors and cancer patients. The protocol was immunoSEQ multiplex PCR, while the TCRdb copy is restricted to in-frame clones and leaves out a portion. The table has 160,000 or so clones, nearly 96% seen once. The V end lost 6 bases, the J end lost 2 bases, and 9 bases lay between the germline ends. The CDR3 totals 13 residues. CDR1 and CDR2 (germline): MDHEN, SYDVKM. The V gene is TRBV28, the J gene TRBJ2-3; D gene ambiguous. The sequence was collected from a woman aged 30 to 39 in good health. Material for sequencing was blood. This chain's CDR3 is CASRGTSTDTQYF. CDR3 DNA sequence: TGTGCCAGCAGGGGAACTTCCACAGATACGCAGTATTTT.